Included here is one TCR beta chain sequence, with context. This sample is drawn from a study of blood T cell repertoires in COVID-19. Whole-study context: Acute and convalescent COVID-19 samples came from the United States, Italy and Spain. T cells, B-cell-depleted T cells, or PBMCs provided the cDNA or gDNA that served as material.

Authors' data handling: Amplification from reference gene primers served as the basis for estimated nucleated cell counts. The data were produced by immunoSEQ multiplex PCR, yet TCRdb's version contains in-frame clones alone and is incomplete. D and trimming were read from the DNA, whereas the V and J calls and clone size are those reported in that table. The sample has roughly 70,000 clones; 75% to 90% are singletons. J was trimmed by 5 bases and V by 5 bases; bases with no gene match: 5. Germline CDR1 is SGHVS and CDR2 is FNYEAQ. This CDR3 is 14 amino acids long. Sequencing input: peripheral blood. The V call is TRBV7-6, the J call TRBJ2-2; TRBD1 agrees at 7 bases. The TCR sequence derives from a man between 70 and 80 years old who had recovered from COVID-19. CDR3 amino acids: CASSPQQGTGELFF. The CDR3 DNA reads TGTGCCAGCAGCCCGCAACAGGGGACCGGGGAGCTGTTTTTT. Full variable domain (missing parts from reference TRBV7-6 and TRBJ2-2): GAGVSQSPRYKVTKRGQDVALRCDPISGHVSLYWYRQALGQGPEFLTYFNYEAQQDKSGLPNDRFSAERPEGSISTLTIQRTEQRDSAMYRCASSPQQGTGELFFGEGSRLTVL.